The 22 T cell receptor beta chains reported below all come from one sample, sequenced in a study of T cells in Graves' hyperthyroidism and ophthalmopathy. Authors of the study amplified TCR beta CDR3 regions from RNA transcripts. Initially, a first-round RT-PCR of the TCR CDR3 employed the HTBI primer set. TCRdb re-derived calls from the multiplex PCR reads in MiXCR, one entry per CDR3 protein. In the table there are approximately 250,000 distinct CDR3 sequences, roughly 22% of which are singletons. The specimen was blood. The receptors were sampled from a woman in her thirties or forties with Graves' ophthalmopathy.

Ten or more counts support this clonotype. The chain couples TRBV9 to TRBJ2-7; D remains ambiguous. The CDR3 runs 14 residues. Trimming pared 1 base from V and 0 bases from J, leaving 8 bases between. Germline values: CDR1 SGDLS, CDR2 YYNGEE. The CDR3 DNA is TGTGCCAGCAGCGTATCAGGAACCTCCTACGAGCAGTACTTC. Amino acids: CASSVSGTSYEQYF.

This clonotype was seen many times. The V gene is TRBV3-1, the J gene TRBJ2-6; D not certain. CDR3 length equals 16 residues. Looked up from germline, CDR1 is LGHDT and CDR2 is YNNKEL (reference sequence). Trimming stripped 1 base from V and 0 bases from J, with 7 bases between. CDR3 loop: CASSQGPNSGANVLTF. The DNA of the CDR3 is TGTGCCAGCAGCCAAGGTCCTAACTCTGGGGCCAACGTCCTGACTTTC.

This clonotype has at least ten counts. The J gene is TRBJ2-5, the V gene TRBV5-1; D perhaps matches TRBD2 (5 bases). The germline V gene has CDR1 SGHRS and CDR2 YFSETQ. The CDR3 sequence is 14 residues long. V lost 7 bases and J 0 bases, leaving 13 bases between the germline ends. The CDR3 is CASYAGGYQETQYF. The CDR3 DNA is TGCGCCAGCTACGCCGGAGGTTACCAAGAGACCCAGTACTTC.

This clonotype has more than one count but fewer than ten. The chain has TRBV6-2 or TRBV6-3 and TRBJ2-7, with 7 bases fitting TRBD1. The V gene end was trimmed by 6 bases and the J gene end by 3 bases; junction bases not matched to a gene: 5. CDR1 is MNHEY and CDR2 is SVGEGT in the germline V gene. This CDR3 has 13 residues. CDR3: CASRATGDYEQYF. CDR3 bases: TGTGCCAGCAGAGCTACAGGGGACTACGAGCAGTACTTC.

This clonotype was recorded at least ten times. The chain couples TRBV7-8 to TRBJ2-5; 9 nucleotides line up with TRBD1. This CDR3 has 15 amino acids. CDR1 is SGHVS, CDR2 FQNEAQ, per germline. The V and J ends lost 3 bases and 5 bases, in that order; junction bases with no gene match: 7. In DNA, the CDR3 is TGTGCCAGCAGCTTTCCGGGACAGGGTGGGGAGACCCAGTACTTC. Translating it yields CASSFPGQGGETQYF.

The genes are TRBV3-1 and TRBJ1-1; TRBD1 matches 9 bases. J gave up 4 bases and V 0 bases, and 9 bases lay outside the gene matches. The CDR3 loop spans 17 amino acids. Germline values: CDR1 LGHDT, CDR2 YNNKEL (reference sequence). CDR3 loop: CASSQDLQGAYPTEAFF. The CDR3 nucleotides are TGTGCCAGCAGCCAAGACCTACAGGGGGCGTATCCCACTGAAGCTTTCTTT.

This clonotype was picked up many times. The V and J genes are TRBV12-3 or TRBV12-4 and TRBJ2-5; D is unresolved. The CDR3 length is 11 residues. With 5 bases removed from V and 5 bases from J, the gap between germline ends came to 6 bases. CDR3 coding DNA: TGTGCCAGCAGTCGCTCCGAGACCCAGTACTTC. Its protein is CASSRSETQYF.

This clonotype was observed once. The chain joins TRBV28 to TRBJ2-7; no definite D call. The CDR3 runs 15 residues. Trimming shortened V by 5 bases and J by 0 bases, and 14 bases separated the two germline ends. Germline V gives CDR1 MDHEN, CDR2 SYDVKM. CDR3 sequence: CASSPSRGSSYEQYF. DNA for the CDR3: TGTGCCAGCAGTCCCTCCCGAGGCAGCTCCTACGAGCAGTACTTC.

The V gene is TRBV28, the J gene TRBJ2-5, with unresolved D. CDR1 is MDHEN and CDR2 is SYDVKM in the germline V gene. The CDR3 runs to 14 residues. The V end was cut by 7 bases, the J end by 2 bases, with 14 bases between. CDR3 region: CASIGSVKQETQYF. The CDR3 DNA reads TGTGCCAGCATCGGGTCGGTCAAACAAGAGACCCAGTACTTC.

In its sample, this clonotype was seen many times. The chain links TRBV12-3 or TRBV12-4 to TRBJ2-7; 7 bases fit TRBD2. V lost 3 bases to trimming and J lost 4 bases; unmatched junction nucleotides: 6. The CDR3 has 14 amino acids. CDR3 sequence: CASSLTSRLYEQYF. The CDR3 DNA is TGTGCCAGCAGTTTGACTAGCCGACTTTACGAGCAGTACTTC.

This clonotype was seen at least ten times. The CDR3 reads CASSLATGTEAFF. CDR3 bases: TGTGCCAGCAGCTTGGCCACAGGGACTGAAGCTTTCTTT. V gene TRBV5-5 combines with J gene TRBJ1-1; perhaps TRBD1 as D (6 bases). Trimming stripped 0 bases from V and 5 bases from J, with 8 bases between. Per germline, CDR1 SGHKS and CDR2 YYEKEE (reference sequence). There are 13 residues in the CDR3.

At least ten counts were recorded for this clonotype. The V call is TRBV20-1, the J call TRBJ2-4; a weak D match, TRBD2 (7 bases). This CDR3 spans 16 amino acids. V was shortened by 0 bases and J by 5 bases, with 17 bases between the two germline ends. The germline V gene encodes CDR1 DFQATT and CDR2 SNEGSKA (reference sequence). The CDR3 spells CSARDRGDTGQNIQYF. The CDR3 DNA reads TGCAGTGCTAGAGATCGGGGGGACACCGGCCAAAACATTCAGTACTTC.

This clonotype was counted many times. The CDR3 sequence is CSAPLLNTGELFF. CDR3 bases: TGCAGTGCTCCTCTCCTGAACACCGGGGAGCTGTTTTTT. The chain employs TRBV20-1 and TRBJ2-2; D gene uncertain. Germline loops: CDR1 DFQATT, CDR2 SNEGSKA (reference sequence). The length of the CDR3 is 13 residues. Trimming stripped 5 bases from V and 1 base from J, with 8 bases between.

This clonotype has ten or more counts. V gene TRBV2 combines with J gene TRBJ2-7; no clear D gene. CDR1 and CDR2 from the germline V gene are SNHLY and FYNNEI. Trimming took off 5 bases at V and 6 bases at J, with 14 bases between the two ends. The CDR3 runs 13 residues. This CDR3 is CASSPPTGGEQYF. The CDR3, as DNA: TGTGCCAGCAGTCCCCCAACGGGTGGCGAGCAGTACTTC.

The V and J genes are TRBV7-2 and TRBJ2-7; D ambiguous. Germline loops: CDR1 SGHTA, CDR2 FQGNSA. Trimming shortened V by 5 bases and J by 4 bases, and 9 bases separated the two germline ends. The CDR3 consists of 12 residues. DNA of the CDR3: TGTGCCAGCAGCCCTATCCAATACGAGCAGTACTTC. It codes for CASSPIQYEQYF.

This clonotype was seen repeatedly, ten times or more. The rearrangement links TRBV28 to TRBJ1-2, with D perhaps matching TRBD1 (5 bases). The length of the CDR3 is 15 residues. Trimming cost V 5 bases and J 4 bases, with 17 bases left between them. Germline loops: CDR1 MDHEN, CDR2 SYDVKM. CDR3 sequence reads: CASSLPLGATYGYTF. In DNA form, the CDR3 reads TGTGCCAGCAGTCTCCCCCTCGGGGCCACCTATGGCTACACCTTC.

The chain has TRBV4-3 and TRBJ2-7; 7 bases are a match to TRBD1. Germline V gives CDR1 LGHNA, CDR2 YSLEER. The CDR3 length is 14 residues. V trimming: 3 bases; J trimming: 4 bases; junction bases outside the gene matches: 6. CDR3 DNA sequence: TGCGCCAGCAGCCACCGACAGGGAGAATACGAGCAGTACTTC. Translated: CASSHRQGEYEQYF.

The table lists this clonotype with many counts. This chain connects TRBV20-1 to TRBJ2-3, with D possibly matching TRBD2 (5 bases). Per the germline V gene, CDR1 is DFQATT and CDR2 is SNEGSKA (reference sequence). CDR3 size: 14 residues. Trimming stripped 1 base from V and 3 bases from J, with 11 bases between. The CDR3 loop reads CSARGTPSTDTQYF. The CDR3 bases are TGCAGTGCTAGAGGGACTCCATCAACAGATACGCAGTATTTT.

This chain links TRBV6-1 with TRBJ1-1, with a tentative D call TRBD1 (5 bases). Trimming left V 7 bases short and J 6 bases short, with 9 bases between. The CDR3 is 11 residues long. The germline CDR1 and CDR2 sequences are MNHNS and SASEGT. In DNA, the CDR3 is TGTGCCAGCACCCGAGGGGCTGAAGCTTTCTTT. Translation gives CASTRGAEAFF.

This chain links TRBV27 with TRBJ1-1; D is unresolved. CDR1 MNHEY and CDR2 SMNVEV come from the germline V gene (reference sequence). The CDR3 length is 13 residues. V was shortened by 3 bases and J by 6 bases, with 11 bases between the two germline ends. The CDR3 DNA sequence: TGTGCCAGCAGTTTCGGTTGGGAGGCTGAAGCTTTCTTT. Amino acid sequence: CASSFGWEAEAFF.

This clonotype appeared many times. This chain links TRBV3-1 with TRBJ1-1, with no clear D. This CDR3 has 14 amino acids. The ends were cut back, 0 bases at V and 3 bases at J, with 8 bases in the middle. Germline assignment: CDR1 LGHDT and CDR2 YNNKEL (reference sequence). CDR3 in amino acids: CASSQDSGYTEAFF. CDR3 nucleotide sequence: TGTGCCAGCAGCCAAGATAGCGGTTACACTGAAGCTTTCTTT.

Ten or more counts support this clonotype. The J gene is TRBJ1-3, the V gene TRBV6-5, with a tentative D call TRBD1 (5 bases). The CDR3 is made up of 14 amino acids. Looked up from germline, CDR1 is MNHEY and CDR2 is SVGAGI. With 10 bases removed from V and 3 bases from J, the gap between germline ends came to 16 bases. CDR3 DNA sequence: TGTGCCACCTCACACCAGGGACTTGGAAACACCATATATTTT. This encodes CATSHQGLGNTIYF.